This T cell receptor beta chain was observed in a study of shared T cell receptors in the human thymus. Only in-frame clones appear in the TCRdb table, and some are missing; sequencing was by immunoSEQ multiplex PCR. In the table there are some 700,000 clones, 88% of which are singletons. Per germline, CDR1 SGHDT and CDR2 YYEEEE. There are 13 residues in the CDR3. V lost 0 bases and J lost 7, with 10 bases in between. The data were also submitted as part of a second study, on human thymus T cells. From that second work: An apparent bias in V and J gene usage was seen in thymic and blood repertoires.

The sequencing input was thymocytes. This rearrangement joins TRBV5-6 to TRBJ2-5; the D gene is possibly TRBD1 (6 bases). This clonotype originated in a boy under two years old with a congenital heart defect. CDR3 protein: CASSLDREGTQYF. As DNA, the CDR3 is TGTGCCAGCAGCTTGGACAGGGAAGGGACCCAGTACTTC.